The present TCR beta chain was sequenced within a study of radiation and T cells in renal cell carcinoma. TCRdb's table, derived via immunoSEQ multiplex PCR, lists solely in-frame clones and lacks some. Counted here are some 150,000 clones, around four fifths occurring once; the ten biggest clones make up roughly 25%. Regarding time point: baseline pretreatment blood. Treatment indicated: 15 Gy SBRT to primary tumor, nephrectomy 4 weeks later. V lost 6 bases and J 3 bases, leaving 17 bases between the germline ends. Germline-derived CDR1 and CDR2 are LNHDA and SQIVND (reference sequence). The CDR3 extends over 16 amino acids. Findings and caveats of the study: In blood, top tumor clones expanded by 2 weeks, shrinking by 4.

This clone was seen ten or more times. The antigen remains unidentified. Sequencing was performed on blood, taken from a patient whose treatment included radiotherapy and nephrectomy. This chain connects TRBV19 to TRBJ1-4, with D maybe TRBD1 (5 bases). The sequence derives from a woman in her fifties or sixties with renal cell carcinoma. CDR3 amino acids: CASSNQYGAANEKLFF. In DNA form, the CDR3 reads TGTGCCAGTAGCAACCAGTACGGGGCGGCTAATGAAAAACTGTTTTTT.